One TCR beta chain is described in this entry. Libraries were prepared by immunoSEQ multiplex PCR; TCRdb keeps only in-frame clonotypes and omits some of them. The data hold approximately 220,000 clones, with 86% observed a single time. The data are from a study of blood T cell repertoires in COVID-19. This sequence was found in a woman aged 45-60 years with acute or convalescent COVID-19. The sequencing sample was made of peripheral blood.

This CDR3 is CASSVAGRGRGETQYF. As DNA, the CDR3 is TGTGCCAGCAGCGTAGCTGGCAGGGGGCGGGGAGAGACCCAGTACTTC. The V call is TRBV9, the J call TRBJ2-5; TRBD1 aligns across 8 bases. From germline, CDR1 is SGDLS and CDR2 YYNGEE. The junction had 8 bases not matched to a gene; V was cut back by 0 bases and J by 4 bases. The CDR3 contains 16 residues.